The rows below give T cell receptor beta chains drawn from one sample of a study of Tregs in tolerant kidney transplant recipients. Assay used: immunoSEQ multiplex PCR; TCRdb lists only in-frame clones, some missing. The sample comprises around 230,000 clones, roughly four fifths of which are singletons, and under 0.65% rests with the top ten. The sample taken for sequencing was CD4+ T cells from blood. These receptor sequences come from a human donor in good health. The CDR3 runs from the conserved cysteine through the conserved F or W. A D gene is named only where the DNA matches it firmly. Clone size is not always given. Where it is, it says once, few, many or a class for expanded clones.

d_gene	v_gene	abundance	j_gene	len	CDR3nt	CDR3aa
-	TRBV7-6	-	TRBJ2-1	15	TGTGCCAGCACCTTAGAGGGAGGCTCCTACAATGAGCAGTTCTTC	CASTLEGGSYNEQFF
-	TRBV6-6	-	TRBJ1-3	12	TGTGCCAGCAACCCGGGAGGAAACACCATATATTTT	CASNPGGNTIYF
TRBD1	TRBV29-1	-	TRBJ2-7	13	TGCAGCGCGGGACAGGGGGTCTCCTACGAGCAGTACTTC	CSAGQGVSYEQYF
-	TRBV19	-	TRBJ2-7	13	TGTGCCAGTAGCCTCGACCGTGGTGACGAGCAGTACTTC	CASSLDRGDEQYF
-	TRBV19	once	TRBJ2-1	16	TGTGCCAGTAGTAGGGGCGGGCGCAGCTCCTACAATGAGCAGTTCTTC	CASSRGGRSSYNEQFF
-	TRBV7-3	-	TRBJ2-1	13	TGTGCCAGCAGCTTAGTTACTGCAAATGAGCAGTTCTTC	CASSLVTANEQFF
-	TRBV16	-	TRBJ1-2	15	TGTGCCAGCAGCCAATCATGGGGATTTAACTATGGCTACACCTTC	CASSQSWGFNYGYTF
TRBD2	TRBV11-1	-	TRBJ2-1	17	TGTGCCAGCAGCTTAGGATATATAGCGGGGCATGGCCATGAGCAGTTCTTC	CASSLGYIAGHGHEQFF
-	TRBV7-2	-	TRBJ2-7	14	TGTGCCAGCAGCTTAGGAGGGGGGTTCTACGAGCAGTACTTC	CASSLGGGFYEQYF
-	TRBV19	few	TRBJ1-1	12	TGTGCCAGTAGTAGGGTTAACACTGAAGCTTTCTTT	CASSRVNTEAFF
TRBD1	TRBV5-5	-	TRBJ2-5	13	TGTGCCAGCAGCTGGGACAGGGGAGAGACCCAGTACTTC	CASSWDRGETQYF
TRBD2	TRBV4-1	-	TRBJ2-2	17	TGCGCCAGCAGCCAAGAGCGGGGGGCTGGTAACACCGGGGAGCTGTTTTTT	CASSQERGAGNTGELFF
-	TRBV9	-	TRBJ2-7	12	TGTGCCAGCAGCGTAGGGGGTGGCGAGCAGTACTTC	CASSVGGGEQYF
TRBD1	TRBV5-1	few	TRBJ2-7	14	TGCGCCAGCAGAGCCGGGACAGGTACCTACGAGCAGTACTTC	CASRAGTGTYEQYF
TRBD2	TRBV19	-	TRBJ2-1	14	TGTGCCAGTAGTATAACAGCGGGAGCCTCAGGGCAGTTCTTC	CASSITAGASGQFF
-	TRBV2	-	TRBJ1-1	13	TGTGCCAGCAGTGACGACATGAACACTGAAGCTTTCTTT	CASSDDMNTEAFF
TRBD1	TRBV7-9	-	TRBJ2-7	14	TGTGCCAGCAGCTTAGGGGGGACAGGGCGCGAGCAGTACTTC	CASSLGGTGREQYF
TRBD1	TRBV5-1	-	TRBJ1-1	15	TGCGCCAGCAGTTCAACAACAGGGGTGGGAACTGAAGCTTTCTTT	CASSSTTGVGTEAFF
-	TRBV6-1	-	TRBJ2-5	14	TGTGCCAGCGGGGGGTTTAGTCCCCCAGGGACCCAGTACTTC	CASGGFSPPGTQYF
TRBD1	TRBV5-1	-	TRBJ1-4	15	TGCGCCAGCAGCACCGGACAGGGCCCTAATGAAAAACTGTTTTTT	CASSTGQGPNEKLFF
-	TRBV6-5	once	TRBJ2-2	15	TGTGCCAGCAGGCCGGGATACGCGAACACCGGGGAGCTGTTTTTT	CASRPGYANTGELFF
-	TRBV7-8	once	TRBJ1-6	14	TGTGCCAGCAGTAGGGGCTCCTATAATTCACCCCTCCACTTT	CASSRGSYNSPLHF
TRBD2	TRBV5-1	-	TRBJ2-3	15	TGCGCCAGCAGCTTCATTAGCGGGGCCTCAGATACGCAGTATTTT	CASSFISGASDTQYF
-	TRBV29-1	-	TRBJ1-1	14	TGCAGCGCCTCAGGCCAAGGGCGACACACTGAAGCTTTCTTT	CSASGQGRHTEAFF
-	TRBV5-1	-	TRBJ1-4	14	TGCGCCAGCAGCTTAGCCTTGGGGCAGGAAAAACTGTTTTTT	CASSLALGQEKLFF
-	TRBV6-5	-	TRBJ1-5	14	TGTGCCAGCAGACCGGGACAAAACAATCAGCCCCAGCATTTT	CASRPGQNNQPQHF
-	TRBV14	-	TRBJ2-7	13	TGTGCCAGCAGCCAAGGTTCTTGGCGCGAGCAGTACTTC	CASSQGSWREQYF
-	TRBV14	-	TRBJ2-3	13	TGTGCCAGCAAAGAAGGGAACACAGATACGCAGTATTTT	CASKEGNTDTQYF
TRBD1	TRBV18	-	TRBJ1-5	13	TGTGCCAGCTCCGGACAGGGTACTCAGCCCCAGCATTTT	CASSGQGTQPQHF
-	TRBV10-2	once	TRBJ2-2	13	TGCGCCAGCAGTGTTCGGGCCGGCGGGGAGCTGTTTTTT	CASSVRAGGELFF
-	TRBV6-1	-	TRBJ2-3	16	TGTGCCAGCAGTGAGTGGCCGGACGGCCCCACAGATACGCAGTATTTT	CASSEWPDGPTDTQYF
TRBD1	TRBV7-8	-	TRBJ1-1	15	TGTGCCAGCAGCTTAGCGGACAGGGGAAGCACTGAAGCTTTCTTT	CASSLADRGSTEAFF
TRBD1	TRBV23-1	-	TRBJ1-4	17	TGCGCCAGCAGTCACCTCGACGACAGGGCGGGTAATGAAAAACTGTTTTTT	CASSHLDDRAGNEKLFF
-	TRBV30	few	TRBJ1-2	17	TGTGCCTGGAGGCCCCCCGGGGGCCGTGGGGCTAACTATGGCTACACCTTC	CAWRPPGGRGANYGYTF
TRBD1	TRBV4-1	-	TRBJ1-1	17	TGCGCCAGCAGCCAAGATCACGGGACAGGGTTCGTGACTGAAGCTTTCTTT	CASSQDHGTGFVTEAFF
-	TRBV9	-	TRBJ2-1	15	TGTGCCAGCAGCTTGTCCGGGGTCTCCTACAATGAGCAGTTCTTC	CASSLSGVSYNEQFF
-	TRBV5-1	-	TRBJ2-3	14	TGCGCCAGCAGCCCCGCTCGGGGCACAGATACGCAGTATTTT	CASSPARGTDTQYF
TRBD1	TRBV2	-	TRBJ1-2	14	TGTGCCAGCAGGAAAGAGGGACAGGTGAGCGGCTACACCTTC	CASRKEGQVSGYTF
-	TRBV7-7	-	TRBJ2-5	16	TGTGCTAGCAGCTTAGAAGGGATGGGTCGGCAAGAGACCCAGTACTTC	CASSLEGMGRQETQYF
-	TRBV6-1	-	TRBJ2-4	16	TGTGCCAGCAGTGGCGGGATAATCATAGCCAAAAACATTCAGTACTTC	CASSGGIIIAKNIQYF
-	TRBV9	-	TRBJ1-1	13	TGTGCCAGCAGCGTTCAGGGGTGGACTGAAGCTTTCTTT	CASSVQGWTEAFF
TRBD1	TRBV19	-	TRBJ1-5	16	TGTGCCAGTAGCAGGACCGGACAGGGCGTTTTCCAGCCCCAGCATTTT	CASSRTGQGVFQPQHF
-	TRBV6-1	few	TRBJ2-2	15	TGTGCCAGCAGTGAAGGGTCGTTGAACACCGGGGAGCTGTTTTTT	CASSEGSLNTGELFF
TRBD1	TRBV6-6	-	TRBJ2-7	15	TGTGCCAGCAGTGGACCCGGGACAGGGAAGTACGAGCAGTACTTC	CASSGPGTGKYEQYF
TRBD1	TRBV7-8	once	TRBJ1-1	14	TGTGCCAGCTCATCCCGGGACAGGGGTTCTGAAGCTTTCTTT	CASSSRDRGSEAFF
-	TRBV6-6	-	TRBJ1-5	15	TGTGCCAGCAGTTACGATGACAGGCCTAATCAGCCCCAGCATTTT	CASSYDDRPNQPQHF
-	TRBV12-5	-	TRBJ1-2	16	TGTGCTAGTGGTTTGACCGCCGGGCGGAACCTCTATGGCTACACCTTC	CASGLTAGRNLYGYTF
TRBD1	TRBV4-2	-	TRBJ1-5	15	TGTGCCAGCAGCGTTCGGACAGGGTTAGGGCAGCCCCAGCATTTT	CASSVRTGLGQPQHF
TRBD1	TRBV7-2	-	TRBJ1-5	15	TGTGCCAGCAGCTTATGGACAGGGGTAAATCAGCCCCAGCATTTT	CASSLWTGVNQPQHF
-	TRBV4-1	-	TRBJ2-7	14	TGCGCCAGCAGCCAAGATCTCTACCCCTACGAGCAGTACTTC	CASSQDLYPYEQYF
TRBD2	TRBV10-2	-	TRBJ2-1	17	TGCGCCAGCAGTGACCCTAGCGGGGGGCCCGGGGGCAATGAGCAGTTCTTC	CASSDPSGGPGGNEQFF
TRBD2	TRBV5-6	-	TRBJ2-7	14	TGTGCCAGCAAACGGCGGGGGGGATCCTACGAGCAGTACTTC	CASKRRGGSYEQYF
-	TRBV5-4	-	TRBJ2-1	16	TGTGCCAGCAGCCGGGACCAAGCGATATTCTACAATGAGCAGTTCTTC	CASSRDQAIFYNEQFF
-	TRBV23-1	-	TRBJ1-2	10	TGCGCCAGCACCCACCTGGGCTACACCTTC	CASTHLGYTF
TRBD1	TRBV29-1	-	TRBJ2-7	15	TGCAGCGTTGAGATCCTGGACAGGATATTCCTCGAGCAGTACTTC	CSVEILDRIFLEQYF
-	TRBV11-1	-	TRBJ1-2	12	TGTGCCAGCAGCTGGCGGGGATATGGCTACACCTTC	CASSWRGYGYTF
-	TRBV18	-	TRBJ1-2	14	TGTGCCAGCTCACCAGGTCCAGACCGGCGGGGCTACACCTTC	CASSPGPDRRGYTF
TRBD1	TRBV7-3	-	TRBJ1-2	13	TGTGCCAGCAGCCTGTACAGGGGTGAAAGCTACACCTTC	CASSLYRGESYTF